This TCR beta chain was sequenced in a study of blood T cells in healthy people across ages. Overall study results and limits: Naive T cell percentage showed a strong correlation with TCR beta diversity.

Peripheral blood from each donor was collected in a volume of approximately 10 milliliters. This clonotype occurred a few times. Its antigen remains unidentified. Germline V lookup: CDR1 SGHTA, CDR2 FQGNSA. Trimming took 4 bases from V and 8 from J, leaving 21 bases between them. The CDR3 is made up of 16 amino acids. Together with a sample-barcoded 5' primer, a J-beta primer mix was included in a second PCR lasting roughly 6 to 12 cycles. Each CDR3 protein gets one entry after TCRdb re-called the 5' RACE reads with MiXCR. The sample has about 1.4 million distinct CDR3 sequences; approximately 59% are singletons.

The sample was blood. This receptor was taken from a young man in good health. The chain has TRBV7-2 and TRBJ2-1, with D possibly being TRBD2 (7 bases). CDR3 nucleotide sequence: TGTGCCAGCAGCTCTTCCCCCGGGGGGCTCAGCGATGAGCAGTTCTTC. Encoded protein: CASSSSPGGLSDEQFF. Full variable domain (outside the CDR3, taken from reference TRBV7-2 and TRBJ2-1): GAGVSQSPSNKVTEKGKDVELRCDPISGHTALYWYRQSLGQGLEFLIYFQGNSAPDKSGLPSDRFSAERTGGSVSTLTIQRTQQEDSAVYLCASSSSPGGLSDEQFFGPGTRLTVL.